Detailed here is one TCR beta chain. Its antigen remains unidentified. It has no much larger one-base neighbor in the sample; base qualities were not kept. Trimming costs V 3 bases and J 4 bases, and their ends lie 12 bases apart. The CDR1 and CDR2 encoded by the germline V gene are MGHRA and YSYEKL. The CDR3 runs 14 amino acids, cysteine and phenylalanine included. The retained sequence is limited to the CDR3, 42 bases, with the frame set at the first base. This entry belongs to a study of blood T cell repertoires in COVID-19 (dated by TCRdb to about 2020). Study-level background: Collaborator samples came from the United States, Italy and Spain and covered acute and convalescent phases of COVID-19. The material from the prospective study consisted of cDNA or gDNA derived from T cells, B-cell-depleted T cells, or PBMCs. Subjects who had been exposed to COVID-19, were actively infected with it, or had recovered from it provided the deeply sampled blood TCRbeta repertoires that made up the dataset. The repertoires were made available in a free public database intended to serve as a resource for research on the immune response to SARS-CoV-2. The samples were drawn from the first 160 participants of the ongoing ImmuneRACE study and from 1,254 subjects provided by 6 global collaborators. Nearly every sample came with metadata listing a de-identified subject ID, COVID-19 status, age in years and sex. HLA class I and class II types, where available, came from metadata supplied by the sample provider rather than from assay-based typing. What the study reported, not specific to this receptor: The quantity of clinical and demographic metadata differed by source and by participant and was supplied without curation.

The collaborating institutions used their own protocols to collect whole blood in K2EDTA tubes. Collaborator samples were shipped for TCRbeta analysis as frozen whole blood, isolated PBMCs, or DNA extracted from either sample type. TCRbeta CDR3 regions were amplified from genomic DNA using the immunoSEQ Assay, a bias-controlled multiplex PCR. The authors' pipeline ran thus. Within the assay, amplification of reference gene primers was used to estimate how many nucleated cells each sample contained. To quantify the absolute abundance of each unique TCRbeta CDR3 rearrangement, sequence reads were collapsed and filtered. Productive Simpson clonality was computed per sample as the square root of Simpson's diversity index over productive rearrangements. TCRdb provides this immuneACCESS table in a form limited to in-frame rearrangements. Some clones are lacking; in checked studies, under half of them reflect an unresolved V gene, and why the rest are absent is not known. V and J calls plus clone size are reproduced from that table; the DNA served to infer D and trimming. Across this sample there are 65,000 to 70,000 clones, with around 82% seen only once. The ten largest clones represent about 16% of the sample.

The sample taken for sequencing was peripheral blood. The sequence joins TRBV4-1 to TRBJ2-5; TRBD1 is possibly the D segment (6 matching bases). The TCR was taken from a man of 80 years or more with active COVID-19. Read as DNA, the sequence is TGCGCCAGCAGCCAGCCTGGGGGCGGAGAGACCCAGTACTTC. It translates to CASSQPGGGETQYF.